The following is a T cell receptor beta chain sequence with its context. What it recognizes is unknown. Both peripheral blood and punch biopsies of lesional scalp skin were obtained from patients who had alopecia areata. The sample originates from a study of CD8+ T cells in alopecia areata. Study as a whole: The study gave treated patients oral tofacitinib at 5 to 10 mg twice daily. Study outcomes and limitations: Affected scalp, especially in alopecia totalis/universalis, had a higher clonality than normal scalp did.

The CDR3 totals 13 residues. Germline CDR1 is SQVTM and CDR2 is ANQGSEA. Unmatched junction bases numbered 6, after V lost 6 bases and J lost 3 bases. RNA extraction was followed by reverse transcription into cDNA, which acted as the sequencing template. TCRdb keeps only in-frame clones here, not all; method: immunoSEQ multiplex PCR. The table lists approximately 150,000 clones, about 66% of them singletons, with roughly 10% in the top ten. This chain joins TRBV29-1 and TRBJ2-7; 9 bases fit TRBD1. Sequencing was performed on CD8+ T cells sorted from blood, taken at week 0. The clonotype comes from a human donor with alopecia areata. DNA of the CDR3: TGCAGCGTGTGGGGACAGGGCAACTACGAGCAGTACTTC. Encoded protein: CSVWGQGNYEQYF.